The clone carrying this T cell receptor beta chain was observed a single time. This entry is derived from a study of blood T cell repertoires in COVID-19. Original data processing: By means of reference gene primer amplification, nucleated cell counts were estimated. Profiled with immunoSEQ multiplex PCR; TCRdb holds only in-frame clones, not every one. That table gives V, J and clone size, and the DNA gave D and trimming. Of some 170,000 clones listed, around 73% were seen once; the top ten hold around a sixth. The V gene's germline CDR1 is ENHRY and CDR2 SYGVKD. CDR3 length equals 15 residues. J lost 0 bases, V lost 3 bases, and 2 bases had no gene match. Ages ranged from roughly 18 to 100 years, with residence in 24 US areas. Cohort 3 recovered donors had two negative PCRs, clearance, or symptom resolution.

Sequencing was performed on PBMCs or T cells enriched from blood (not recorded which). The sequence was obtained from a woman between 50 and 59 years old who had recovered from COVID-19. The chain carries TRBV10-3 and TRBJ1-3; 7 bases line up with TRBD1. CDR3 residues: CAISDSGGSGNTIYF. Written as DNA, the CDR3 is TGTGCCATCAGTGATTCAGGGGGCTCTGGAAACACCATATATTTT.